A selection of T cell receptor beta chains follows, all from one sample in a study of cytomegalovirus exposure and HLA in healthy donors. Generated by immunoSEQ multiplex PCR, the TCRdb table keeps only in-frame clones and is missing some. The sample carries some 120,000 clones, about 75% recorded once. The sequencing sample was made of PBMCs. Receptors originate from a woman aged 40 to 50 in good health and CMV-seropositive. Each CDR3 is given with its conserved first and last residue. A D gene is named only where the DNA matches it firmly. Not every row has a clone size; where given, it reads once, few, many or a size class.

abundance,d_gene,j_gene,v_gene,CDR3aa,CDR3nt
few,-,TRBJ1-6,TRBV27,CASRTFIRRYNSPLHF,TGTGCCAGCAGGACATTCATAAGGAGGTATAATTCACCCCTCCACTTT
-,-,TRBJ2-7,TRBV30,CAWGLSGYEQYF,TGTGCCTGGGGATTATCGGGTTACGAGCAGTACTTC
-,-,TRBJ2-1,TRBV30,CAWSQIYNEQFF,TGTGCCTGGAGTCAGATATACAATGAGCAGTTCTTC
once,-,TRBJ1-6,TRBV11-2,CASSLVGGLGGTALHF,TGTGCCAGCAGCTTAGTCGGGGGGCTTGGTGGTACGGCCCTCCACTTT
-,TRBD2,TRBJ2-3,TRBV7-7,CASSRLAGGSTDTQYF,TGTGCCAGCAGCCGACTAGCGGGGGGGAGCACAGATACGCAGTATTTT
few,-,TRBJ1-3,TRBV30,CAWGQGRSAGNTIYF,TGTGCCTGGGGCCAGGGCCGCAGTGCTGGAAACACCATATATTTT
-,-,TRBJ2-3,TRBV29-1,CSVELQSTDTQYF,TGCAGCGTTGAATTACAGAGCACAGATACGCAGTATTTT
few,-,TRBJ2-7,TRBV6-1,CASSEAKGLVSGADYEQYF,TGTGCCAGCAGTGAAGCGAAAGGTCTGGTTTCTGGGGCCGACTACGAGCAGTACTTC
-,TRBD1,TRBJ1-2,TRBV11-2,CASSLAAGGNYGYTF,TGTGCCAGCAGCTTAGCGGCAGGGGGGAACTATGGCTACACCTTC
-,-,TRBJ2-3,TRBV7-2,CASSQGFVSDTQYF,TGTGCCAGCAGCCAGGGGTTTGTATCGGATACGCAGTATTTT
-,TRBD1,TRBJ1-1,TRBV2,CASRPGTASTEAFF,TGTGCCAGCAGGCCCGGGACAGCCTCCACTGAAGCTTTCTTT
-,TRBD2,TRBJ2-1,TRBV4-1,CASSPPGLAPLGRSYNEQFF,TGCGCCAGCAGCCCACCGGGACTAGCCCCACTCGGTAGGTCCTACAATGAGCAGTTCTTC
-,TRBD1,TRBJ1-2,TRBV19,CASSPGQATNYGYTF,TGTGCCAGTAGCCCCGGACAGGCAACTAACTATGGCTACACCTTC
-,-,TRBJ1-1,TRBV18,CASFATQGMNTEAFF,TGTGCCAGCTTCGCGACACAGGGCATGAACACTGAAGCTTTCTTT
few,TRBD1,TRBJ2-7,TRBV2,CASSETGGNEQYF,TGTGCCAGCAGTGAAACAGGGGGAAACGAGCAGTACTTC
-,TRBD2,TRBJ2-4,TRBV5-1,CASSFVGGSQNIQYF,TGCGCCAGCAGCTTCGTGGGGGGGTCGCAAAACATTCAGTACTTC
-,-,TRBJ1-6,TRBV19,CASSIDREVHF,TGTGCCAGTAGTATAGATCGCGAAGTCCACTTT
-,TRBD2,TRBJ2-3,TRBV10-3,CAISWSSGAPDTQYF,TGTGCCATCAGTTGGAGTAGCGGGGCCCCAGATACGCAGTATTTT
-,-,TRBJ1-5,TRBV27,CASSLRWGLGQPQHF,TGTGCCAGCAGTTTGAGATGGGGGCTGGGTCAGCCCCAGCATTTT
-,TRBD1,TRBJ1-1,TRBV5-1,CASSRGQGNTEAFF,TGCGCCAGCAGCCGCGGACAGGGGAACACTGAAGCTTTCTTT
-,-,TRBJ1-1,TRBV29-1,CSVKGQGNTEAFF,TGCAGCGTTAAAGGGCAGGGGAACACTGAAGCTTTCTTT
-,-,TRBJ1-4,TRBV5-6,CASSLGRPNEKLFF,TGTGCCAGCAGCTTGGGGCGGCCTAATGAAAAACTGTTTTTT
-,TRBD2,TRBJ2-7,TRBV30,CAWSEGLAGPYEQYF,TGTGCCTGGAGTGAAGGACTAGCGGGGCCCTACGAGCAGTACTTC
-,-,TRBJ1-2,TRBV7-9,CASSFAGARIYGYTF,TGTGCCAGCAGCTTCGCAGGGGCGCGGATCTATGGCTACACCTTC
-,-,TRBJ1-1,TRBV25-1,CASSDLVSQAFF,TGTGCCAGCAGTGATCTTGTGTCCCAAGCTTTCTTT
-,-,TRBJ1-2,TRBV5-3,CARSLAPADGYTF,TGTGCCAGAAGCTTGGCACCGGCGGATGGCTACACCTTC
-,TRBD2,TRBJ2-7,TRBV5-1,CASSPLGRGSYEQYF,TGCGCCAGCAGCCCCCTGGGGAGGGGATCCTACGAGCAGTACTTC
-,-,TRBJ2-4,TRBV2,CASSDRQGGLNIQYF,TGTGCCAGCAGTGATCGCCAGGGGGGATTAAACATTCAGTACTTC
once,-,TRBJ1-1,TRBV5-1,CASSMDSQNTEAFF,TGCGCCAGCAGCATGGACAGCCAGAACACTGAAGCTTTCTTT
-,TRBD1,TRBJ2-6,TRBV27,CASSPTILGTDSSGANVLTF,TGTGCCAGCAGTCCTACCATTCTGGGGACAGACAGCTCTGGGGCCAACGTCCTGACTTTC
-,-,TRBJ1-1,TRBV30,CAWSVWPVNTEAFF,TGTGCCTGGAGTGTCTGGCCAGTGAACACTGAAGCTTTCTTT
few,TRBD1,TRBJ1-2,TRBV19,CASSIAGQARNGGYTF,TGTGCCAGTAGTATTGCCGGACAGGCCCGGAACGGCGGCTACACCTTC
-,TRBD2,TRBJ2-1,TRBV18,CASSPVRGGANEQFF,TGTGCCAGCTCACCAGTTCGCGGGGGGGCAAATGAGCAGTTCTTC
-,-,TRBJ1-6,TRBV5-1,CASGTGQDSPLHF,TGCGCCAGCGGGACGGGACAAGATTCACCCCTCCACTTT
-,-,TRBJ2-7,TRBV5-1,CASSLGGTPSSYEQYF,TGCGCCAGCAGCTTGGGAGGGACTCCTAGCTCCTACGAGCAGTACTTC
once,-,TRBJ1-5,TRBV21-1,CASSKYRSGSNQPQHF,TGTGCCAGCAGCAAATATCGGTCCGGGAGCAATCAGCCCCAGCATTTT
-,-,TRBJ1-5,TRBV30,CAWGYGGGDQPQHF,TGTGCCTGGGGCTATGGGGGAGGGGATCAGCCCCAGCATTTT
few,TRBD1,TRBJ2-2,TRBV5-1,CASSLRDSQTGELFF,TGCGCCAGCAGCCTCCGGGACAGCCAGACCGGGGAGCTGTTTTTT
-,-,TRBJ1-3,TRBV2,CASSEGGAYGNTIYF,TGTGCCAGCAGTGAGGGGGGGGCGTACGGAAACACCATATATTTT
-,TRBD2,TRBJ2-7,TRBV7-2,CASSYLAGGGGEQYF,TGTGCCAGCAGCTATCTAGCGGGGGGCGGGGGCGAGCAGTACTTC
-,-,TRBJ1-2,TRBV6-5,CASTGSFGLNYGYTF,TGTGCCAGCACAGGGTCATTCGGGCTTAACTATGGCTACACCTTC
-,-,TRBJ1-2,TRBV5-5,CASSLRFGGPGYTF,TGTGCCAGCAGCTTGAGGTTTGGGGGCCCTGGCTACACCTTC
-,TRBD2,TRBJ2-5,TRBV6-6,CASILAGAETQYF,TGTGCCAGCATTTTAGCGGGAGCAGAGACCCAGTACTTC
-,TRBD1,TRBJ1-6,TRBV9,CASSVTTGNSPLHF,TGTGCCAGCAGCGTAACGACAGGGAATTCACCCCTCCACTTT
few,TRBD1,TRBJ2-2,TRBV7-6,CASSLGDRVNTGELFF,TGTGCCAGCAGCTTAGGGGACAGAGTGAACACCGGGGAGCTGTTTTTT
-,TRBD1,TRBJ2-3,TRBV9,CASSVGVGTGVTDTQYF,TGTGCCAGCAGCGTAGGGGTCGGGACAGGGGTCACAGATACGCAGTATTTT
-,-,TRBJ1-1,TRBV9,CASSVAPGYMNTEAFF,TGTGCCAGCAGCGTAGCTCCAGGCTATATGAACACTGAAGCTTTCTTT
-,-,TRBJ1-4,TRBV30,CAWSAQGFTTNEKLFF,TGTGCCTGGAGTGCACAGGGTTTCACAACTAATGAAAAACTGTTTTTT
-,-,TRBJ1-2,TRBV2,CASSEGNRAGGYTF,TGTGCCAGCAGTGAAGGAAACAGGGCCGGGGGCTACACCTTC
-,-,TRBJ1-1,TRBV19,CASRRGPEAFF,TGTGCCAGTCGCAGGGGCCCTGAAGCTTTCTTT
-,-,TRBJ1-3,TRBV21-1,CASSKMVARGNTIYF,-
-,TRBD2,TRBJ2-2,TRBV25-1,CASSGTAWEGATGELFF,TGTGCCAGCAGTGGAACTGCCTGGGAGGGTGCCACCGGGGAGCTGTTTTTT
-,-,TRBJ1-6,TRBV2,CASRGGTEPYSPLHF,TGTGCCAGCAGGGGGGGGACGGAACCATATTCACCCCTCCACTTT
-,TRBD1,TRBJ1-1,TRBV30,CAWSPMTGRTEAFF,TGTGCCTGGAGTCCTATGACAGGGAGAACTGAAGCTTTCTTT
-,TRBD1,TRBJ2-7,TRBV5-4,CASSPDRSSYEQYF,TGTGCCAGCAGCCCGGACAGGAGCTCCTACGAGCAGTACTTC
-,-,TRBJ2-2,TRBV6-6,CASSSYTGELFF,TGTGCCAGCAGCTCCTACACCGGGGAGCTGTTTTTT
-,-,TRBJ1-4,TRBV6-5,CASSSTPDRKKLFF,TGTGCCAGCAGTTCTACGCCAGACAGGAAAAAACTGTTTTTT
few,TRBD1,TRBJ1-2,TRBV30,CAWRQQGALHGYTF,TGTGCCTGGAGGCAGCAGGGGGCGCTTCATGGCTACACCTTC
-,TRBD2,TRBJ2-3,TRBV7-8,CASSLGGFSSTDTQYF,TGTGCCAGCAGCCTGGGGGGGTTTTCTAGCACAGATACGCAGTATTTT